This T cell receptor (beta chain) originates from a study of T cell responses to AZD1222 COVID-19 vaccine. The study, taken as a whole, reports: There were vaccine-associated CD4 TCRs across spike, dominant at 160-218 and 743-854. Just a handful of people given AZD1222 tested seropositive at baseline. Most donors were white British and more were female, and clonal diversity was possibly underestimated. Regions left unmutated in variants are reportedly the target of nearly half of spike-specific TCRs.

Of note for this clone: Its antigen remains unidentified.

V lost 6 bases, J lost 6 bases, and 18 bases lay in between. Germline CDR1 and CDR2: SNHLY and FYNNEI. The CDR3 is 15 amino acids. Sequencing used immunoSEQ multiplex PCR; TCRdb keeps in-frame clones, though not all of them. Found here are around 120,000 clones, roughly 91% of them singletons; the top ten hold 7.1%. The chain uses TRBV2 and TRBJ2-1; weak D call: TRBD1 (6 bases). The sequenced sample was peripheral blood, obtained 28 days after the second AZD1222 dose. The receptor's source is an adult who received the AZD1222 COVID-19 vaccine. The CDR3 coding sequence is TGTGCCAGCAGGGCGGCGGACTGGGGGCTCAATGAGCAGTTCTTC. Its translation: CASRAADWGLNEQFF.